This is a list of T cell receptor beta chains from one sample in a study of response to subunit inactivated influenza vaccine. Each CDR3 protein gets one entry after TCRdb re-called the RT-PCR reads with MiXCR. The sample lists fewer than 700,000 distinct CDR3 sequences, approximately 12% occurring once. Source: PBMCs from blood, taken about 40 days after vaccination. All receptors come from a man in his fifties who received an inactivated influenza vaccine. CDR3s include the opening cysteine and the closing phenylalanine or tryptophan. Each record gives: D gene, J gene, V gene, clone size, CDR3 DNA, CDR3 protein. A D gene is named only where the DNA matches it firmly. The size field is filled for only some rows; it gives once, few, many or a size class.

>NA|TRBJ1-1|TRBV12-3/TRBV12-4|few
TGTGCCAGCGCATGGTATGGAGAGACTGAAGCTTTCTTT
CASAWYGETEAFF
>NA|TRBJ2-3|TRBV7-2|NA
TGTGCCAGCAGCTTAGGGGCTAGCAGGCGCACAGATACGCAGTATTTT
CASSLGASRRTDTQYF
>NA|TRBJ2-3|TRBV5-6|many
TGTGCCAGCAGCTTGAATGGGGGGGCGCGCACAGATACGCAGTATTTT
CASSLNGGARTDTQYF
>NA|TRBJ1-5|TRBV6-1|NA
TGTGCCAGCAATGGAGACGCTAGCAATCAGCCCCAGCATTTT
CASNGDASNQPQHF
>TRBD2|TRBJ2-3|TRBV28|NA
TGTGCCAGCAGTTTCCCCACTCATACCCCAAGACTAGCGGGTCTCACAGATACGCAGTATTTT
CASSFPTHTPRLAGLTDTQYF
>NA|TRBJ1-6|TRBV7-9|NA
TGTGCCAGCAGCTTAAATGGTCAGGGAATCTCACCCCTCCACTTT
CASSLNGQGISPLHF
>NA|TRBJ2-5|TRBV4-3|NA
TGCGCCAGCAGCCTGATGACAGGCCCCCAAGAGACCCAGTACTTC
CASSLMTGPQETQYF
>NA|TRBJ1-1|TRBV5-1|NA
TGCGCCAGCAGCTTAACGGCGGGGGTCCCCACTGAAGCTTTCTTT
CASSLTAGVPTEAFF
>NA|TRBJ2-7|TRBV20-1|NA
TGCAGTGCTAGTATCATAACAAACAGCTACGAGCAGTACTTC
CSASIITNSYEQYF
>NA|TRBJ1-6|TRBV20-1|NA
TGCAGTGCTGGCCGGGACCTCGGTACCCTCCACTTT
CSAGRDLGTLHF
>NA|TRBJ1-1|TRBV5-1|few
TGCGCCAGCAGCCCCTCGGGGGTCCCGGGCACTGAAGCTTTCTTT
CASSPSGVPGTEAFF
>NA|TRBJ2-1|TRBV29-1|NA
TGCAGCGTTGAAACAGGGTCCTACAATGAGCAGTTCTTC
CSVETGSYNEQFF
>NA|TRBJ1-1|TRBV5-1|NA
TGCGCCAGCAGCATTGGACAGACGAGGGCTGAAGCTTTCTTT
CASSIGQTRAEAFF
>NA|TRBJ1-5|TRBV20-1|NA
TGCAGTGCGGGGAAGGATAGCAATCAGCCCCAGCATTTT
CSAGKDSNQPQHF
>NA|TRBJ2-5|TRBV25-1|few
TGTGCCAGCAGTGATTTCAGGGGCCCAGAAGAGACCCAGTACTTC
CASSDFRGPEETQYF
>TRBD2|TRBJ2-3|TRBV28|NA
TGTGCCAGCAGCATCGGACTAGCGGCGCAGTATTTT
CASSIGLAAQYF
>NA|TRBJ2-5|TRBV7-9|few
TGTGCCAGCAGCCGGGACCTTCACCAAGAGACCCAGTACTTC
CASSRDLHQETQYF
>TRBD1|TRBJ2-5|TRBV7-2|few
TGTGCCAGCAGCTTTCACAGGGGTACCCAGTACTTC
CASSFHRGTQYF
>NA|TRBJ1-1|TRBV6-1|few
TGTGCCAGCAGTGTCCTACCGAAGGACACTGAAGCTTTCTTT
CASSVLPKDTEAFF
>NA|TRBJ2-7|TRBV7-2|NA
TGTGCCAGCAGCTTAGTAGCAGGGTTCTACGAGCAGTACTTC
CASSLVAGFYEQYF
>NA|TRBJ2-1|TRBV27|NA
TGTGCCAGCAGTCATCCAGGGTTTGAGCAGTTCTTC
CASSHPGFEQFF
>NA|TRBJ2-4|TRBV5-6|many
TGTGCCAGCAGCTTGTCGCTCTCGGGTTTAGCCAAAAACATTCAGTACTTC
CASSLSLSGLAKNIQYF
>TRBD1|TRBJ1-1|TRBV12-3/TRBV12-4|NA
TGTGCCACGATTACAACAGGGGTCAGAATGAACACTGAAGCTTTCTTT
CATITTGVRMNTEAFF
>NA|TRBJ2-7|TRBV5-1|NA
TGCGCCAGCAGCTTGGCCGCCCGGGGTACGGGGGCCCATTTCTACGAGCAGTACTTC
CASSLAARGTGAHFYEQYF
>NA|TRBJ2-3|TRBV10-1|NA
TGCGCCAGCAGTGAGGGACTGAGAACTAGCACAGATACGCAGTATTTT
CASSEGLRTSTDTQYF
>TRBD2|TRBJ2-1|TRBV12-3/TRBV12-4|few
TGTGCCAGCACCCCAGCGGGGGCCTACAATGAGCAGTTCTTC
CASTPAGAYNEQFF
>NA|TRBJ1-4|TRBV4-3|many
TGCGCCAGCAGCCAAGATGGTGCAACTAATGAAAAACTGTTTTTT
CASSQDGATNEKLFF
>NA|TRBJ2-3|TRBV5-8|NA
TGTGCCAGCCGTTACATGGGCACAGATACGCAGTATTTT
CASRYMGTDTQYF
>TRBD1|TRBJ2-5|TRBV5-1|few
TGCGCCAGCAGCTTGGGTCCACCGGGACAGGGGGTTTTTTGGAAAGAGACCCAGTACTTC
CASSLGPPGQGVFWKETQYF
>NA|TRBJ2-5|TRBV7-2|few
TGTGCCAGCAGCTTAGAGGGCCCACAAGAGACCCAGTACTTC
CASSLEGPQETQYF
>TRBD1|TRBJ2-1|TRBV6-1|NA
TGTGCCAGCAGCTTGGGACAGGGGGAGCATGAGCAGTTCTTC
CASSLGQGEHEQFF
>NA|TRBJ1-2|TRBV5-6|NA
TGTGCCAGCAGCTTTGGGGGCGAGTGGCGTGGCTACACCTTC
CASSFGGEWRGYTF
>NA|TRBJ1-2|TRBV7-9|few
TGTGCCAGCAGCTTACCGGGACCTCTAAGCTATGGCTACACCTTC
CASSLPGPLSYGYTF
>NA|TRBJ2-3|TRBV5-1|few
TGCGCCAGCATAGGGGGGGCCGGGGTCTCAGATACGCAGTATTTT
CASIGGAGVSDTQYF
>TRBD2|TRBJ2-5|TRBV7-7|NA
TGTGCCAGCACCCTAGGCAGCGGGGGCGCTGAGACCCAGTACTTC
CASTLGSGGAETQYF
>TRBD2|TRBJ2-1|TRBV29-1|NA
TGCAGCGTTGGGGGACTAGCGGACAATGAGCAGTTCTTC
CSVGGLADNEQFF
>TRBD1|TRBJ2-2|TRBV10-3|NA
TGTGCCAGACGGGACAGGGCGGCCGGGGAGCTGTTTTTT
CARRDRAAGELFF
>NA|TRBJ2-5|TRBV10-3|NA
TGTGCCATCAGTGAGTCAGCAGGACCGGGGGAGACCCAGTACTTC
CAISESAGPGETQYF
>NA|TRBJ2-3|TRBV20-1|few
TGCAGTGCTAGTCGTCTGGTTGGCAGGGGAACCAATACGCAGTATTTT
CSASRLVGRGTNTQYF
>NA|TRBJ2-5|TRBV6-1|NA
TGTGCCAGCCAGATGGGCAACTTAGGGGAGACCCAGTACTTC
CASQMGNLGETQYF
>NA|TRBJ1-2|TRBV4-1|few
TGCGCCAGCAGCCACGACACCTCCTATGGCTACACCTTC
CASSHDTSYGYTF
>NA|TRBJ2-7|TRBV6-2/TRBV6-3|few
TGTGCCAGCAGTTACTCGATCGTACCCTACGAGCAGTACTTC
CASSYSIVPYEQYF
>NA|TRBJ2-4|TRBV6-1|NA
TGTGCCAGCACCACCAGGGTGGGTTTAGCCAAAAACATTCAGTACTTC
CASTTRVGLAKNIQYF
>NA|TRBJ2-5|TRBV3-1|few
TGTGCCAGCAGCCAACAGGGGCCCCAGTACTTC
CASSQQGPQYF
>NA|TRBJ1-1|TRBV6-2/TRBV6-3|few
TGTGCCAGCAGTTACGGGGCCCCGGCCCCTGAAGCTTTCTTT
CASSYGAPAPEAFF
>NA|TRBJ1-5|TRBV19|NA
TGTGCCAGTAAAGAGGGTGGGTACAATCAGCCCCAGCATTTT
CASKEGGYNQPQHF
>TRBD2|TRBJ2-1|TRBV29-1|few
TGCAGCGTTAGCGGGGGGGCCAGAAATGAGCAGTTCTTC
CSVSGGARNEQFF
>NA|TRBJ1-5|TRBV20-1|NA
TGCAGTGCTAGAGTTCAGGGGTCTCAGCCCCAGCATTTT
CSARVQGSQPQHF
>NA|TRBJ2-1|TRBV5-1|few
TGCGCCAGCAGCTTGGGCAGTCGCGATGAGCAGTTCTTC
CASSLGSRDEQFF
>TRBD1|TRBJ2-3|TRBV4-3|many
TGCGCCAGCAGCCAAGACGCGTTGGACAGGGATACGCAGTATTTT
CASSQDALDRDTQYF
>NA|TRBJ2-7|TRBV7-2|medium-sized
TGTGCCAGCAGCTTAGGCAGGAGCTACGAGCAGTACTTC
CASSLGRSYEQYF
>TRBD2|TRBJ2-7|TRBV20-1|few
TGCAGTGCTAGAGAAGGTAGCGGGAGTAGCGAGCAGTACTTC
CSAREGSGSSEQYF
>NA|TRBJ1-5|TRBV12-3/TRBV12-4|many
TGTGCCAGCAGTTTAGCTCCGGGTGGTGCCCAGCCCCAGCATTTT
CASSLAPGGAQPQHF
>NA|TRBJ1-3|TRBV20-1|few
TGCAGTGCGGGACCCCCGGGGGCGGTTGGAAACACCATATATTTT
CSAGPPGAVGNTIYF
>NA|TRBJ2-5|TRBV29-1|NA
TGCAGCGTCCGACATCGGGGAGACGGTGAGACCCAGTACTTC
CSVRHRGDGETQYF
>NA|TRBJ1-2|TRBV15|few
TGTGCCACCAGCAGGCAGCCGAACTATGGCTACACCTTC
CATSRQPNYGYTF